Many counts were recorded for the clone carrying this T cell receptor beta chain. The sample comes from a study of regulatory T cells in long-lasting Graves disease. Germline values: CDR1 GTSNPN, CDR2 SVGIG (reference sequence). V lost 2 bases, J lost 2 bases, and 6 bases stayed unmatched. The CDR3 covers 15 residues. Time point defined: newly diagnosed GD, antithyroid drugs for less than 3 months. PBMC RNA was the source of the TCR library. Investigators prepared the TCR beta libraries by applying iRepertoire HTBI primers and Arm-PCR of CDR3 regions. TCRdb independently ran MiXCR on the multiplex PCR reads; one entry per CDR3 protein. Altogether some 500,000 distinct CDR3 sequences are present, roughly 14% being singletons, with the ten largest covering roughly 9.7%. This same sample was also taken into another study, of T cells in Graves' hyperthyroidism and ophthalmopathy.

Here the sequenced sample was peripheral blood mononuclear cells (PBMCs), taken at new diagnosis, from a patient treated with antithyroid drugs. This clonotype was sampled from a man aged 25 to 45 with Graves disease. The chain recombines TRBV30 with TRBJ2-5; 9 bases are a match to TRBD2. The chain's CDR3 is CAWSLTSGTQETQYF. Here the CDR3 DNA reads TGTGCCTGGAGTTTGACTAGCGGAACTCAAGAGACCCAGTACTTC.